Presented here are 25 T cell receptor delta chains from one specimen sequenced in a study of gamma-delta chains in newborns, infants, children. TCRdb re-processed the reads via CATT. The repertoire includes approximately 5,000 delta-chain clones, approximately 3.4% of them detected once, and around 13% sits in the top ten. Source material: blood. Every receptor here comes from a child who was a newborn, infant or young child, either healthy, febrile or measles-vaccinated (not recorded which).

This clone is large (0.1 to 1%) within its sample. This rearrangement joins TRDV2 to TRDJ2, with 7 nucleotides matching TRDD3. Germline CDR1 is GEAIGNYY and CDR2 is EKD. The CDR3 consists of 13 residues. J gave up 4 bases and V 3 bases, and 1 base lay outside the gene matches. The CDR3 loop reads CACDYWGTAQLFF. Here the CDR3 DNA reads TGTGCCTGTGACTACTGGGGGACAGCACAACTCTTCTTT.

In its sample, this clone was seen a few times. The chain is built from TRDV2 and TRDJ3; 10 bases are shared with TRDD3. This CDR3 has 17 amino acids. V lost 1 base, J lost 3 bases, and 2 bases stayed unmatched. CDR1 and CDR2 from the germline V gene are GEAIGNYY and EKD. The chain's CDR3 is CACDTLGDIWDTRQMFF. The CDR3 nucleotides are TGTGCCTGTGACACGCTGGGGGATATCTGGGACACCCGACAGATGTTTTTC.

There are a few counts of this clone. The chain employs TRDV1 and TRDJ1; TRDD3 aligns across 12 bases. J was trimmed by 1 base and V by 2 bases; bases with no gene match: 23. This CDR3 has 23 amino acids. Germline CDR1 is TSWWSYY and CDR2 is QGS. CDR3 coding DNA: TGTGCTCTTGGGGAAATTCCCCTCGTCCAGCTGTACTGGGGGATACTCGGCACCGATAAACTCATCTTT. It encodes CALGEIPLVQLYWGILGTDKLIF.

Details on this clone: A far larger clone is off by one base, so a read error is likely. The CDR3 loop reads CAYDILGDTAAQLFF. The CDR3 DNA follows: TGTGCCTATGACATACTGGGGGATACGGCAGCACAACTCTTCTTT. The chain joins TRDV2 to TRDJ2, with 13 nucleotides matching TRDD3. The length of the CDR3 is 15 residues. Germline CDR1 and CDR2: GEAIGNYY and EKD.

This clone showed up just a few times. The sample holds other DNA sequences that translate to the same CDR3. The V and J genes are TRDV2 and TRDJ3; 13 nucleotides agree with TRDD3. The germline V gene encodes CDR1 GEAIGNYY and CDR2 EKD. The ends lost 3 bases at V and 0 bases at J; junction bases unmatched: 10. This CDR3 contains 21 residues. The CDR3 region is CACDSLLGDTRSSWDTRQMFF. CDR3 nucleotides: TGTGCCTGTGACTCCTTACTGGGGGATACGCGGAGCTCCTGGGACACCCGACAGATGTTTTTC.

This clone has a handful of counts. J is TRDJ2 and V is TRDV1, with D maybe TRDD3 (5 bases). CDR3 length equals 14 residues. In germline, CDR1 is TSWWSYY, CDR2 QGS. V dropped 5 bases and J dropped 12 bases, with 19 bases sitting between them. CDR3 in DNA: TGTGCTCTTGGGAAGGATGGGAGGGGGGGCAAACTCTTCTTT. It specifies CALGKDGRGGKLFF.

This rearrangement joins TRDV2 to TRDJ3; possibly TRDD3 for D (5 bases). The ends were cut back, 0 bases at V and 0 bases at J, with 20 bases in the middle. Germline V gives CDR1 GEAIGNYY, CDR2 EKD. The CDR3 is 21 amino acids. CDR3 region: CACDTVLVAGVSSWDTRQMFF. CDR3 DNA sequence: TGTGCCTGTGACACCGTACTCGTTGCGGGGGTTAGCTCCTGGGACACCCGACAGATGTTTTTC.

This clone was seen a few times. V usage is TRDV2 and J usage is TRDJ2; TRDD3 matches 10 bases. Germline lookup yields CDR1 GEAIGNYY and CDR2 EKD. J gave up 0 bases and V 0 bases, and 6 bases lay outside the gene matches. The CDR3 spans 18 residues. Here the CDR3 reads CACDTLLGDPALTAQLFF. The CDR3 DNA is TGTGCCTGTGACACCCTACTGGGGGATCCAGCTTTGACAGCACAACTCTTCTTT.

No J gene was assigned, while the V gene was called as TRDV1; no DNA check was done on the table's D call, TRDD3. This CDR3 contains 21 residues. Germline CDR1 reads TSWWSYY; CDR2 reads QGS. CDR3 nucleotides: TGTGCTCTTGGGGAACTAGTAGCCTTCCTAAACTGGGGGAGACCACCATCCAAACTCACCTTT. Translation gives CALGELVAFLNWGRPPSKLTF.

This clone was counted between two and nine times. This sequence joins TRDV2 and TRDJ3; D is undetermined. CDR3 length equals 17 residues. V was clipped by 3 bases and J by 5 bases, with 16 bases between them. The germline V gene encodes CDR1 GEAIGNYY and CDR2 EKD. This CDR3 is CACDPLRSGRDTRQMFF. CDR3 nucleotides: TGTGCCTGTGACCCTTTACGAAGCGGCAGGGACACCCGACAGATGTTTTTC.

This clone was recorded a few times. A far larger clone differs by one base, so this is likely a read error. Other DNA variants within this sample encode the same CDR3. The CDR3 sequence: CACDTVLGDTWDTRQMFF. CDR3 coding DNA: TGTGCCTGTGACACCGTACTGGGGGATACCTGGGACACCCGGCAGATGTTTTTC. The chain is built from TRDV2 and TRDJ3; 12 bases agree with TRDD3. Germline V gives CDR1 GEAIGNYY, CDR2 EKD. This CDR3 has 18 amino acids.

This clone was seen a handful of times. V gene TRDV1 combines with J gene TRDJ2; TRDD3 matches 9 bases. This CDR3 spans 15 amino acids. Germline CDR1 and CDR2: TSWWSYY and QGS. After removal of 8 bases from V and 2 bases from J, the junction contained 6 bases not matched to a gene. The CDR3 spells CALTEGGYLTAQLFF. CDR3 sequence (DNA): TGTGCTCTTACAGAAGGGGGATACTTGACAGCACAACTCTTCTTT.

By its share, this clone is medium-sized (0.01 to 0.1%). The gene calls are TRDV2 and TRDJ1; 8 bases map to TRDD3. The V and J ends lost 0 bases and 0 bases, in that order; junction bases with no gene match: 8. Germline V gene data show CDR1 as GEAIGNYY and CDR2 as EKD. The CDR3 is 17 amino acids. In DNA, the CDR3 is TGTGCCTGTGACACCGTGGGGGATCCCTTGTACACCGATAAACTCATCTTT. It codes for CACDTVGDPLYTDKLIF.

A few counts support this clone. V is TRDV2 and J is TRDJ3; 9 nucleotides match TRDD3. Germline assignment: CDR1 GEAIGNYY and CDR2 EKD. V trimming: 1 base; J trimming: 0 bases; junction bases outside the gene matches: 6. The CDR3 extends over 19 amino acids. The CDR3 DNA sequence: TGTGCCTGTGACACTGGGGGATATACGAGCTCCTGGGACACCCGACAGATGTTTTTC. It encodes CACDTGGYTSSWDTRQMFF.

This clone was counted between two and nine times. The CDR3 sequence: CACDVLGDTAGTDKLIF. CDR3 sequence (DNA): TGTGCCTGTGACGTACTGGGGGATACGGCGGGGACCGATAAACTCATCTTT. The V call is TRDV2, the J call TRDJ1, with TRDD3 matching over 13 bases. Since TCRdb gives no J gene, matching the DNA to germline was used here to assign it. Germline CDR1 is GEAIGNYY and CDR2 is EKD. The CDR3 has 17 residues. V lost 3 bases and J lost 2; bases outside the gene matches: 8.

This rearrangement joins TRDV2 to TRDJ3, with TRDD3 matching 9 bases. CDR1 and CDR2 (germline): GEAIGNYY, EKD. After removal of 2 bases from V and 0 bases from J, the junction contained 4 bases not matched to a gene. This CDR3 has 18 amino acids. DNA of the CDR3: TGTGCCTGTGACATACTGGGGGAACGCTCCTGGGACACCCGACAGATGTTTTTC. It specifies CACDILGERSWDTRQMFF.

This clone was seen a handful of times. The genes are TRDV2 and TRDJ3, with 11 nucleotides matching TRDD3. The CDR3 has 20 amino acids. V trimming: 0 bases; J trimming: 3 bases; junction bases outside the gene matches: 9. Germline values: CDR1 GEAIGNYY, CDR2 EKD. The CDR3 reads CACDTVGGGYAGWDTRQMFF. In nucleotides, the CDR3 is TGTGCCTGTGACACCGTAGGTGGGGGATACGCGGGCTGGGACACCCGACAGATGTTTTTC.

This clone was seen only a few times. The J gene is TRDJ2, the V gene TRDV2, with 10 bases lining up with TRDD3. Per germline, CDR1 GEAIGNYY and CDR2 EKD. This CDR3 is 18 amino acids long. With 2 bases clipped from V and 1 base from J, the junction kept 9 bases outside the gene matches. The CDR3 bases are TGTGCCTGTGACAGATTGGGGGATACCCGATTTTTGACAGCACAACTCTTCTTT. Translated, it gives CACDRLGDTRFLTAQLFF.

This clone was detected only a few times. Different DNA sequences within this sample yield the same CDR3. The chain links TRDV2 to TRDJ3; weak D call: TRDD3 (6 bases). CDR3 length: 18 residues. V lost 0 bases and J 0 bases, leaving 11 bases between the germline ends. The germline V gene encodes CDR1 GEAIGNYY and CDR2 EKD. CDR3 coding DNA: TGTGCCTGTGACACCGTCTGGGGAAGCTCCTGGGACACCCGACAGATGTTTTTC. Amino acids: CACDTVWGSSWDTRQMFF.

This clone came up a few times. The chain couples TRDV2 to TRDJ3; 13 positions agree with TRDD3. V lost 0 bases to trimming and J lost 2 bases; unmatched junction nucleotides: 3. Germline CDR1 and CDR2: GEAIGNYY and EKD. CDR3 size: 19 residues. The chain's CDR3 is CACDTGTGGYAWDTRQMFF. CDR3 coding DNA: TGTGCCTGTGACACCGGCACTGGGGGATACGCCTGGGACACCCGACAGATGTTTTTC.

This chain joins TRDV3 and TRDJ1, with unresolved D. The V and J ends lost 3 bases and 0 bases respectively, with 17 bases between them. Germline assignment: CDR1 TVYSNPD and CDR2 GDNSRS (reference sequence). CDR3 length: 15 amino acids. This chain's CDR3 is CALIFYEKYTDKLIF. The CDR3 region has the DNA TGTGCCTTAATCTTTTACGAGAAGTACACCGATAAACTCATCTTT.

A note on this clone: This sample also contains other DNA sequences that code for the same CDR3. DNA for the CDR3: TGTGCCTGTGACACCTGGGGACCCTCCTGGGACACCCGACAGATGTTTTTC. This codes for CACDTWGPSWDTRQMFF. V usage is TRDV2 and J usage is TRDJ3; tentative D call: TRDD3 (5 bases). The CDR3 covers 17 residues. V was cut by 0 bases and J by 0 bases, with 8 bases left in between. Germline-derived CDR1 and CDR2 are GEAIGNYY and EKD.

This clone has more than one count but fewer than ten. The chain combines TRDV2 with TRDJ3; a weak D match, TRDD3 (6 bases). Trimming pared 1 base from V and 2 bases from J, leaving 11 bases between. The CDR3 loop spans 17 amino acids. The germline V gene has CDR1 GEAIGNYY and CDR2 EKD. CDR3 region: CACDTPLGTWDTRQMFF. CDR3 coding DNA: TGTGCCTGTGACACTCCACTGGGAACCTGGGACACCCGACAGATGTTTTTC.

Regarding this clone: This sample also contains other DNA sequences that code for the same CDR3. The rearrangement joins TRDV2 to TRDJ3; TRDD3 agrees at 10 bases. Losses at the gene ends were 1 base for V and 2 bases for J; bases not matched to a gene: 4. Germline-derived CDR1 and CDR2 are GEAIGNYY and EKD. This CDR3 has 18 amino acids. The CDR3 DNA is TGTGCCTGTGACACTGGGGGATACTCAACCTGGGACACCCGACAGATGTTTTTC. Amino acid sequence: CACDTGGYSTWDTRQMFF.

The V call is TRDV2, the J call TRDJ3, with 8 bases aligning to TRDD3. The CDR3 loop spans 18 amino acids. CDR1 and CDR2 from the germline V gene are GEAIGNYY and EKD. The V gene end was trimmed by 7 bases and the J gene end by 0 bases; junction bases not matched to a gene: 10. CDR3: CAWDRLGESSWDTRQMFF. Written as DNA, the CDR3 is TGTGCCTGGGATCGGCTGGGGGAGAGCTCCTGGGACACCCGACAGATGTTTTTC.